This is a list of T cell receptor beta chains from one sample in a study of cytomegalovirus exposure and HLA in healthy donors. Profiling relied on immunoSEQ multiplex PCR, and the TCRdb table lists in-frame clones only, not all of them. The sample includes some 190,000 clones, about four fifths of them seen just once. Sequenced material: PBMCs. All receptors derive from a woman aged 45 to 65 in good health and CMV-seronegative. The CDR3 runs from the conserved cysteine through the conserved F or W. D genes are given only for firm matches. Clone size appears in some rows only: once, few, many, or a class for an expanded clone.

clone size,D gene,J gene,V gene,CDR3 DNA,CDR3 protein
.,TRBD1,TRBJ1-5,TRBV15,TGTGCCACCAGCAGAGATAGAGGGGGCCTTCAGCCCCAGCATTTT,CATSRDRGGLQPQHF
few,.,TRBJ1-2,TRBV11-2,TGTGCCAGCAGCTTCCGGGACACCTATGGCTACACCTTC,CASSFRDTYGYTF
.,.,TRBJ2-3,TRBV4-1,TGCGCCAGCAGCTCTCTCCCCGGCACAGATACGCAGTATTTT,CASSSLPGTDTQYF
.,.,TRBJ1-3,TRBV18,TGTGCCAGCTCACCAACAGGGTTGTCTGGAAACACCATATATTTT,CASSPTGLSGNTIYF
.,.,TRBJ1-2,TRBV9,TGTGCCAGCAGCGTAGAGGGGGGGCGCGGTGGCTACACCTTC,CASSVEGGRGGYTF
.,.,TRBJ1-1,TRBV6-5,TGTGCCAGCAGTTACTCGAACACCAATGAAGCTTTCTTT,CASSYSNTNEAFF
.,.,TRBJ2-7,TRBV5-6,TGTGCCAGCAGCTGGGGGCAGGGCACCTACGAGCAGTACTTC,CASSWGQGTYEQYF
few,.,TRBJ1-2,TRBV2,TGTGCCAGCAGTGAAGGGCAGAATTATGGCTACACCTTC,CASSEGQNYGYTF
.,TRBD2,TRBJ2-7,TRBV7-6,TGTGCCAGCAGCCCCAGTAGCGGGGAAAGCTCCTACGAGCAGTACTTC,CASSPSSGESSYEQYF
.,.,TRBJ1-1,TRBV5-1,TGCGCCAGCAGCTCCCAAGGGGGCACTGAAGCTTTCTTT,CASSSQGGTEAFF
few,.,TRBJ2-3,TRBV6-1,TGTGCCAGCAGTGATCCCAGGGGGGAGTCGGGCACAGATACGCAGTATTTT,CASSDPRGESGTDTQYF
few,.,TRBJ2-5,TRBV18,TGTGCCAGCTCACGACAGGGACTGGAAGGGACCCAGTACTTC,CASSRQGLEGTQYF
.,.,TRBJ2-5,TRBV4-2,TGTGCCAGCAGCCAAGATCTTTTAGAGACCCAGTACTTC,CASSQDLLETQYF
.,TRBD1,TRBJ2-1,TRBV2,TGTGCCAGCAGTCGGGACAGGCCCGGAAAGGAGTTCTTC,CASSRDRPGKEFF
.,.,TRBJ2-3,TRBV11-2,TGTGCCAGCAGCCCACGAAGAGCGAAACCCACAGATACGCAGTATTTT,CASSPRRAKPTDTQYF
.,.,TRBJ2-7,TRBV5-6,TGTGCCAGCAGCTTGCGGAGGGGGCTGGACGAGCAGTACTTC,CASSLRRGLDEQYF
.,TRBD1,TRBJ1-6,TRBV19,TGTGCCAGTACCCCGGGCAGGGGGTTGAATAATTCACCCCTCCACTTT,CASTPGRGLNNSPLHF
.,TRBD2,TRBJ2-1,TRBV27,TGTGCCAGCAGTCCTCCCGGGACTAGCGTCCGGAATGAGCAGTTCTTC,CASSPPGTSVRNEQFF
.,.,TRBJ1-5,TRBV5-5,TGTGCCAGCAGCTTGCTGCTGAGTCAGCCCCAGCATTTT,CASSLLLSQPQHF
once,TRBD1,TRBJ2-5,TRBV10-3,TGTGCCATCAGTCTAGGGACAGGGGTAGAGACCCAGTACTTC,CAISLGTGVETQYF
.,TRBD2,TRBJ2-3,TRBV13,TGTGCCAGCAGCTTAGCGGGGGGGATGACAGATACGCAGTATTTT,CASSLAGGMTDTQYF
.,.,TRBJ2-3,TRBV19,TGTGCCAGTAGCCCTACAGGTATAAGCACAGATACGCAGTATTTT,CASSPTGISTDTQYF
.,.,TRBJ1-1,TRBV7-2,TGTGCCAGCAGCTCTGCCCGGGGTAGCACTGAAGCTTTCTTT,CASSSARGSTEAFF
.,TRBD1,TRBJ1-2,TRBV6-1,TGTGCCAGCAGCGAGACAGGGGGCTGGGATTATGGCTACACCTTC,CASSETGGWDYGYTF
.,TRBD1,TRBJ1-1,TRBV10-1,TGCGCCAGCAGCCCTGGACAGGGCTTGAACACTGAAGCTTTCTTT,CASSPGQGLNTEAFF
.,TRBD1,TRBJ1-2,TRBV10-3,TGTGCCATCAGTGAGTCACAGGGGGCTTATGGCTACACCTTC,CAISESQGAYGYTF
.,TRBD1,TRBJ2-1,TRBV4-1,TGCGCCAGCAGCCAGATGACAGGGTTGGGCTCCTACAATGAGCAGTTCTTC,CASSQMTGLGSYNEQFF
few,TRBD1,TRBJ2-3,TRBV29-1,TGCAGCGGTAAGACAGGGGGCAACGGGGATACGCAGTATTTT,CSGKTGGNGDTQYF
few,.,TRBJ1-4,TRBV15,TGTGCCACCAGCAGAGGCACAGGGAATAATGAAAAACTGTTTTTT,CATSRGTGNNEKLFF
once,TRBD1,TRBJ1-2,TRBV7-2,TGTGCCAGCAGCGGGGTGGGGGGACAGGGATCTGGGAACTATGGCTACACCTTC,CASSGVGGQGSGNYGYTF
few,TRBD1,TRBJ2-2,TRBV5-5,TGTGCCAGCAGCTCCGGGACAGGGTCGTTTCACACCGGGGAGCTGTTTTTT,CASSSGTGSFHTGELFF
.,.,TRBJ2-2,TRBV7-2,TGTGCCAGCAGCTTGGGGGGAAACACCGGGGAGCTGTTTTTT,CASSLGGNTGELFF
.,.,TRBJ2-7,TRBV5-4,TGTGCCAGCAGCTGGGGCCTAGCGAGCTCCTACGAGCAGTACTTC,CASSWGLASSYEQYF
.,.,TRBJ1-1,TRBV4-3,TGCGCCAGCAGCCACCTCTCGACAGGCAGGAACACTGAAGCTTTCTTT,CASSHLSTGRNTEAFF
.,.,TRBJ2-7,TRBV27,TGTGCCAGCAGGCAGACAGGATCCTCCTACGAGCAGTACTTC,CASRQTGSSYEQYF
once,.,TRBJ2-3,TRBV5-1,TGCGCCAGCAGCCCAGGACAGAGCACAGATACGCAGTATTTT,CASSPGQSTDTQYF
.,.,TRBJ1-2,TRBV5-1,TGCGCCAGCAGCTTGGAGGGGTTTGGGGGGGACTACACCTTC,CASSLEGFGGDYTF
.,.,TRBJ1-4,TRBV29-1,TGCAGCGTTCAAACAGGAGATGGAAAACTGTTTTTT,CSVQTGDGKLFF
.,TRBD2,TRBJ2-7,TRBV5-6,TGTGCCAGCAGCTTGGGAGCGGGGGGCTCCTACGAGCAGTACTTC,CASSLGAGGSYEQYF
.,TRBD1,TRBJ2-7,TRBV7-9,TGTGCCAGCAGCTGGGGACAGGCCAGGTCCTACGAGCAGTACTTC,CASSWGQARSYEQYF
.,.,TRBJ2-7,TRBV5-1,TGCGCCAGCAGCTTCCACGGGGAGCAGTACTTC,CASSFHGEQYF
once,.,TRBJ2-5,TRBV20-1,TGCAGTGCATCAATAGAGACCCAGTACTTC,CSASIETQYF
.,TRBD1,TRBJ1-2,TRBV13,TGTGCCAGCAGCCCCATCGACAGGGTTAACTATGGCTACACCTTC,CASSPIDRVNYGYTF
.,TRBD2,TRBJ2-1,TRBV7-2,TGTGCCAGCAGCTTAGAGGGAGGGCCCTACAATGAGCAGTTCTTC,CASSLEGGPYNEQFF
.,TRBD1,TRBJ1-2,TRBV6-6,TGTGCCAGCAGTCCGGGACAGGGGGCGGAAGGCTACACCTTC,CASSPGQGAEGYTF
once,.,TRBJ2-1,TRBV7-3,TGTGCCAGCAGCTTACCCCTAAACCGGACCGGGAGCAATGAGCAGTTCTTC,CASSLPLNRTGSNEQFF
.,.,TRBJ1-6,TRBV7-9,TGTGCCAGCAGCCTTGAGTCCCTCCACTTT,CASSLESLHF
.,TRBD2,TRBJ2-1,TRBV14,TGTGCCAGCAGCCAAGAGTCTACTAGCGGTATCAATGAGCAGTTCTTC,CASSQESTSGINEQFF
.,.,TRBJ2-7,TRBV21-1,TGTGCCAGCAGCCCCCGACTAGCGGGAGGGCCCGAGCAGTACTTC,CASSPRLAGGPEQYF
.,.,TRBJ1-2,TRBV28,TGTGCCAGCAGTTTTAACAGGGCCAATGGCTACACCTTC,CASSFNRANGYTF
.,TRBD2,TRBJ2-1,TRBV9,TGTGCCAGCAGCGCCCTAGCGGGAGGGGGGAATGAGCAGTTCTTC,CASSALAGGGNEQFF
.,TRBD1,TRBJ1-6,TRBV28,TGTGCCAGCAGCTCCCCAGGACAGGGTAGGAATTCACCCCTCCACTTT,CASSSPGQGRNSPLHF
few,.,TRBJ2-2,TRBV6-5,TGTGCCAGCAGTTATTCACAGTACACCGGGGAGCTGTTTTTT,CASSYSQYTGELFF
.,.,TRBJ1-1,TRBV28,TGTGCCAGCACCGGGTTCAGACTCATGAACACTGAAGCTTTCTTT,CASTGFRLMNTEAFF
.,.,TRBJ2-1,TRBV27,TGTGCCAGCAGGCTGGGGTCGGGGGAGCAGTTCTTC,CASRLGSGEQFF
.,.,TRBJ2-6,TRBV5-1,TGCGCCAGCAGCTTGGCTCTTGGGGAGGGGGGGGATTATAGCTCTGGGGCCAACGTCCTGACTTTC,CASSLALGEGGDYSSGANVLTF
few,.,TRBJ1-5,TRBV6-5,TGTGCCAGCAGTTACTCCGGATCGGGGAAGAATCAGCCCCAGCATTTT,CASSYSGSGKNQPQHF